Included here is one T cell receptor beta chain sequence, with context. What it recognizes is unknown. V lost 6 bases, J lost 3 bases, and 15 bases lay in between. This CDR3 has 15 amino acids. Germline CDR1 is MNHNS and CDR2 is SASEGT. This sample was included in a study of shared clonotypes between healthy human individuals. Study background: Samples came from a couple of female and three male donors aged 18 to 49. Study-level results: On the whole, naive subsets had larger estimated richness than memory subsets had.

Assay used: immunoSEQ multiplex PCR; TCRdb lists only in-frame clones, some missing. The profile shows a few million clones, approximately 95% of them singletons. Sequencing was done on a sample of naive CD4+ T cells from PBMCs. Documented subset: CD45RA+ positively selected. The receptor comes from a man aged 18 to 29 in good health. Some clones in this sample may be carry-over from other donors' samples. This chain joins TRBV6-1 and TRBJ1-5; D is uncertain. The CDR3 loop is CASRRRSEHNQPQHF. The CDR3 bases are TGTGCCAGCAGGCGACGATCGGAGCACAATCAGCCCCAGCATTTT.